A single sample gave rise to the 24 T cell receptor beta chains below, sequenced in a study of shared clonotypes between healthy human individuals. Here immunoSEQ multiplex PCR was the method, and the copy in TCRdb shows in-frame clones only, minus some. The sample records roughly 2,300,000 clones, 85% to 95% being singletons. The sequencing input was naive CD4+ T cells from PBMCs. Specified subset: CD45RA+ positively selected. These receptors originate from a young man in good health. Some clones in this sample may be carry-over from other donors' samples.

This clone was counted once. The J gene is TRBJ2-5, the V gene TRBV2; D gene uncertain. Per germline, CDR1 SNHLY and CDR2 FYNNEI. V was cut by 8 bases and J by 1 base, with 8 bases left in between. The CDR3 consists of 12 residues. Written as DNA, the CDR3 is TGTGCCAGCCGCAGATTCCAAGAGACCCAGTACTTC. Residues: CASRRFQETQYF.

V and J are TRBV6-6 and TRBJ2-2; no reliable D call. V lost 0 bases and J 8 bases, leaving 7 bases between the germline ends. Germline CDR1 MNHNY, CDR2 SVGAGI (reference sequence). The CDR3 loop spans 13 amino acids. DNA for the CDR3: TGTGCCAGCAGTTACTCGAGTGTTGGGGAGCTGTTTTTT. Translated, it gives CASSYSSVGELFF.

CDR3 coding DNA: TGTGCCAGCAGTCACCAGACAGCGATGAATGAAAAACTGTTTTTT. Protein product: CASSHQTAMNEKLFF. The rearrangement joins TRBV28 to TRBJ1-4; possibly TRBD1 for D (5 bases). Between the trimmed V and J ends, which lost 5 bases and 5 bases, there was a span of 15 bases. The CDR3 covers 15 residues. The germline CDR1 and CDR2 sequences are MDHEN and SYDVKM.

The chain is built from TRBV29-1 and TRBJ2-7; no reliable D call. V was cut by 3 bases and J by 5 bases, with 8 bases left in between. Germline assignment: CDR1 SQVTM and CDR2 ANQGSEA. The CDR3 is made up of 11 amino acids. The CDR3 is CSVEERNEQYF. CDR3 coding DNA: TGCAGCGTTGAGGAGAGGAACGAGCAGTACTTC.

This sequence joins TRBV15 and TRBJ2-2; D is unclear. This CDR3 contains 14 residues. The ends were cut back, 2 bases at V and 4 bases at J, with 8 bases in the middle. Germline CDR1 reads LNHNV; CDR2 reads YYDKDF (reference sequence). The DNA of the CDR3 is TGTGCCACCAGCAGAAACTTGGCCACCGGGGAGCTGTTTTTT. Translating gives CATSRNLATGELFF.

V usage is TRBV29-1 and J usage is TRBJ1-6, with D perhaps matching TRBD1 (5 bases). The CDR3 contains 12 residues. CDR1 is SQVTM, CDR2 ANQGSEA, per germline. V lost 4 bases to trimming and J lost 6 bases, with 7 bases between them. The CDR3 loop is CSVGQGNSPLHF. As DNA, the CDR3 is TGCAGCGTTGGCCAGGGTAATTCACCCCTCCACTTT.

Concerning this clone itself: Other DNA sequences from this sample encode an identical CDR3 as well. The V call is TRBV2, the J call TRBJ2-1; D not resolved. Germline V gives CDR1 SNHLY, CDR2 FYNNEI. The CDR3 runs to 11 residues. Trimming left V 6 bases short and J 3 bases short, with 3 bases between. This CDR3 reads CASRDYNEQFF. CDR3 DNA: TGTGCCAGCAGGGACTACAATGAGCAGTTCTTC.

The sample holds one count of this clone. This chain joins TRBV5-1 and TRBJ1-6, with a possible D match to TRBD1 (5 bases). This CDR3 contains 12 residues. Trimming cost V 3 bases and J 11 bases, with 9 bases left between them. The germline V gene has CDR1 SGHRS and CDR2 YFSETQ. The CDR3 DNA reads as TGCGCCAGCAGCTGGGGGGGTGCACCCCTCCACTTT. This sequence encodes CASSWGGAPLHF.

This clone has a single count. This rearrangement joins TRBV13 to TRBJ2-3; 10 bases align to TRBD1. This CDR3 contains 17 residues. After removal of 2 bases from V and 0 bases from J, the junction contained 5 bases not matched to a gene. Germline V CDR1 and CDR2: PRHDT, FYEKMQ (reference sequence). CDR3 protein: CASSLIKDRGSTDTQYF. In DNA form, the CDR3 reads TGTGCCAGCAGCTTAATCAAGGACAGGGGGAGCACAGATACGCAGTATTTT.

This chain joins TRBV5-1 and TRBJ2-7; D uncertain. The length of the CDR3 is 14 residues. CDR1 and CDR2 from the germline V gene are SGHRS and YFSETQ. Trimming left V 0 bases short and J 4 bases short, with 11 bases between. The CDR3: CASSLGQQAYEQYF. The CDR3, as DNA: TGCGCCAGCAGCTTGGGGCAGCAAGCTTACGAGCAGTACTTC.

This chain links TRBV7-3 with TRBJ2-1; possibly TRBD2 for D (6 bases). The ends were cut back, 3 bases at V and 5 bases at J, with 8 bases in the middle. This CDR3 has 13 amino acids. Germline V CDR1 and CDR2: SGHTA, FQGTGA. In nucleotides, the CDR3 is TGTGCCAGCAGCTTGGAGGGAAACAATGAGCAGTTCTTC. Translating gives CASSLEGNNEQFF. The whole variable domain, filled in from reference TRBV7-3 and TRBJ2-1, reads GAGVSQTPSNKVTEKGKYVELRCDPISGHTALYWYRQSLGQGPEFLIYFQGTGAADDSGLPNDRFFAVRPEGSVSTLKIQRTERGDSAVYLCASSLEGNNEQFFGPGTRLTVL.

In its sample, this clone was seen once. The CDR3 DNA reads as TGCGCCAGCAGCTTCAGACTAGCGGAGTCAGCCTATACGCAGTATTTT. This sequence encodes CASSFRLAESAYTQYF. The chain recombines TRBV5-1 with TRBJ2-3; 9 bases align to TRBD2. The CDR3 totals 16 residues. The germline V gene has CDR1 SGHRS and CDR2 YFSETQ. After removal of 2 bases from V and 7 bases from J, the junction contained 11 bases not matched to a gene.

This clone is a singleton in its sample. The chain employs TRBV18 and TRBJ2-1, with 9 bases matching TRBD1. Germline V gives CDR1 KGHSH, CDR2 LQKENI. Trimming cost V 0 bases and J 4 bases; bases outside gene matches: 7. CDR3 length equals 17 residues. The CDR3 coding sequence is TGTGCCAGCTCACCACCGAAGGGACAGGGCTCTTACAATGAGCAGTTCTTC. Amino acids: CASSPPKGQGSYNEQFF.

CDR3: CASTPDRGQETQYF. CDR3 sequence (DNA): TGTGCCAGCACACCAGACAGGGGGCAAGAGACCCAGTACTTC. The chain joins TRBV9 to TRBJ2-5, with TRBD1 matching 9 bases. Trimming removed 6 bases from V and 2 bases from J; junction bases left unmatched: 5. CDR3 length equals 14 residues. Germline CDR1 and CDR2: SGDLS and YYNGEE.

Worth noting for this clone: Additional DNA sequences in this sample encode the identical CDR3. The chain couples TRBV4-3 to TRBJ1-2, with D perhaps matching TRBD1 (6 bases). The CDR3 consists of 14 residues. Germline CDR1 and CDR2: LGHNA and YSLEER. V gave up 0 bases and J gave up 8 bases, with 13 bases separating them. CDR3 DNA: TGCGCCAGCAGCCAAGATCGGGGGGCGAGGGGCTACACCTTC. It translates to CASSQDRGARGYTF.

The V and J genes are TRBV2 and TRBJ1-4, with TRBD1 matching 10 bases. V was pared by 11 bases and J by 0 bases, with 12 bases of the junction left unmatched. This CDR3 region has 17 residues. In germline, CDR1 is SNHLY, CDR2 FYNNEI. CDR3 DNA sequence: TGTGCCTCTCACCGGGACAGGGGCCCAACAACTAATGAAAAACTGTTTTTT. Translated: CASHRDRGPTTNEKLFF.

This clone was detected once. The rearrangement uses TRBV29-1 and TRBJ1-5, with D uncertain. This CDR3 spans 12 amino acids. Trimming took 0 bases from V and 7 from J, leaving 7 bases between them. Germline lookup yields CDR1 SQVTM and CDR2 ANQGSEA. As DNA, the CDR3 is TGCAGCGTTGAAGATGGGAGCCAGCCCCAGCATTTT. Protein sequence: CSVEDGSQPQHF.

The gene calls are TRBV28 and TRBJ2-7; 9 bases line up with TRBD2. The junction had 6 bases not matched to a gene; V was cut back by 5 bases and J by 1 base. CDR1 is MDHEN, CDR2 SYDVKM, per germline. The CDR3 spans 15 residues. CDR3 nucleotide sequence: TGTGCCAGCAGTACAGCTAGCGGGATTTCCTACGAGCAGTACTTC. Translating gives CASSTASGISYEQYF.

This chain connects TRBV25-1 to TRBJ2-7; D not certain. The CDR3 length is 13 residues. Trimming stripped 7 bases from V and 4 bases from J, with 14 bases between. Germline values: CDR1 MGHDK, CDR2 SYGVNS. In DNA, the CDR3 is TGTGCCAGCACCCCGTCGGGCCCTTACGAGCAGTACTTC. The encoded protein is CASTPSGPYEQYF.

V gene TRBV7-7 combines with J gene TRBJ2-7, with 10 bases aligning to TRBD2. The CDR3 extends over 15 amino acids. Germline V gene data show CDR1 as SSHAT and CDR2 as FNYEAQ (reference sequence). Trimming took 2 bases from V and 4 from J; bases not matched to a gene: 5. The CDR3 spells CASSLSTSGNYEQYF. DNA for the CDR3: TGTGCCAGCAGCTTAAGTACTAGCGGGAATTACGAGCAGTACTTC.

CDR3 nucleotide sequence: TGTGCCAGTAGTAGCCTGGGGCAGGGCAGAGAGACCCAGTACTTC. It encodes CASSSLGQGRETQYF. This chain connects TRBV19 to TRBJ2-5; the D gene is possibly TRBD1 (5 bases). Germline loops: CDR1 LNHDA, CDR2 SQIVND (reference sequence). This CDR3 comprises 15 residues. V lost 4 bases, J lost 4 bases, and 16 bases lay in between.

The V gene is TRBV15, the J gene TRBJ2-7; 7 bases fit TRBD1. The V gene's germline CDR1 is LNHNV and CDR2 YYDKDF (reference sequence). V lost 6 bases to trimming and J lost 1 base; unmatched junction nucleotides: 9. The length of the CDR3 is 15 residues. The DNA of the CDR3 is TGTGCCACCAGGCATGGGACAGCCGATTCCTACGAGCAGTACTTC. Encoded protein: CATRHGTADSYEQYF.

This clone was counted a single time. V and J are TRBV10-3 and TRBJ2-3; 9 bases map to TRBD2. CDR3 length: 14 residues. Germline lookup yields CDR1 ENHRY and CDR2 SYGVKD. The ends lost 6 bases at V and 1 base at J; junction bases unmatched: 2. CDR3 sequence (DNA): TGTGCCATCAGGAGGACTAGCGGCACAGATACGCAGTATTTT. The encoded protein is CAIRRTSGTDTQYF.

This chain links TRBV28 with TRBJ1-2, with 9 nucleotides matching TRBD1. V lost 3 bases and J lost 6; bases outside the gene matches: 14. CDR3 size: 17 residues. Germline CDR1 MDHEN, CDR2 SYDVKM. CDR3 sequence (DNA): TGTGCCAGCAGTTTCGCCAGCCCCACAGGGGGCAGGGATGGCTACACCTTC. Translated: CASSFASPTGGRDGYTF.